The subject of this entry is one T cell receptor (beta chain). Its target is not known. This entry is derived from a study of OX40 agonist ivuxolimab in advanced cancers. Turning to the study itself: The dose of intravenous ivuxolimab that patients received every 2 weeks ranged from 0.01 to 10 mg/kg. Aged roughly 23 to 79 with a mean of around 60 years, they were approximately 79% male. Two patients with cutaneous melanoma and one with hepatocellular carcinoma, three in total, showed partial responses.

This CDR3 is built from 14 residues. The V and J ends lost 0 bases and 9 bases respectively, with 12 bases between them. Germline CDR1 LGHNA, CDR2 YSLEER. Assay used: immunoSEQ multiplex PCR; TCRdb lists only in-frame clones, some missing. The sample lists roughly 40,000 clones, approximately 86% seen once, with around 20% in the top ten. Study results and caveats: Researchers did not determine the expanded peripheral T cells' antigen specificity.

The chain uses TRBV4-3 and TRBJ2-1; the D gene is possibly TRBD2 (6 bases). The starting material was CD4+ or CD8+ T cells sorted from blood, obtained in a trial of the OX40 agonist ivuxolimab. The origin of this receptor is an adult with an advanced solid tumor such as melanoma, head and neck, liver or kidney cancer. The CDR3 region is CASSQEGGGGEQFF. The CDR3 DNA is TGCGCCAGCAGCCAAGAGGGAGGAGGAGGTGAGCAGTTCTTC.